This entry lists 6 T cell receptor beta chains sequenced from one sample in a study of blood T cells in healthy people across ages (dated by TCRdb to 2013 to 2016). The library was prepared using 5' RACE. The instrument was an Illumina HiSeq 2500. A second PCR of about 6 to 12 cycles was run with a J-beta primer mix and a sample-barcoded 5' primer. The raw public data were reprocessed by TCRdb itself: fastp quality trimming at Q25, MiXCR clonotype calling, in-frame beta chains only. CDR3 protein sequences are deduplicated, and each keeps its most common genes and DNA. This sample holds about 1.6 million distinct CDR3 sequences; approximately 32% were observed only once. In total, the top ten clones hold roughly 12% of the sample. Source material: blood. Receptors were obtained from a woman in her 30s in good health.

The chain joins TRBV29-1 to TRBJ2-1; 14 nucleotides line up with TRBD2. The CDR3 is made up of 15 amino acids. Trimming took 6 bases from V and 7 from J; bases not matched to a gene: 8. Germline CDR1 SQVTM, CDR2 ANQGSEA. The CDR3 bases are TGCAGCGTGACCGGGACTAGCGGGAGCTCTAATGAGCAGTTCTTC. Amino acids: CSVTGTSGSSNEQFF.

The chain joins TRBV5-1 to TRBJ2-7; 8 bases match TRBD1. The V gene end was trimmed by 4 bases and the J gene end by 0 bases; junction bases not matched to a gene: 6. Germline CDR1 reads SGHRS; CDR2 reads YFSETQ. The CDR3 sequence is 15 residues long. The CDR3 DNA is TGCGCCAGCAGCATTGTAGGACAGGGCTCCTACGAGCAGTACTTC. Translating gives CASSIVGQGSYEQYF.

This clonotype was seen a few times. The chain is built from TRBV20-1 and TRBJ2-4, with 12 bases aligning to TRBD2. CDR3 length: 14 residues. The V and J ends lost 5 bases and 3 bases, in that order; junction bases with no gene match: 2. The germline CDR1 and CDR2 sequences are DFQATT and SNEGSKA (reference sequence). The CDR3, as DNA: TGCAGTGCTTCGACTAGCGGGGGCAAAAACATTCAGTACTTC. Amino acids: CSASTSGGKNIQYF.

This clonotype turned up a few times. The V call is TRBV7-8, the J call TRBJ2-7; 7 bases match TRBD1. Germline V gives CDR1 SGHVS, CDR2 FQNEAQ. The CDR3 runs to 15 residues. Trimming cost V 3 bases and J 7 bases; bases outside gene matches: 12. Here the CDR3 reads CASSFGQVTRGEQYF. The DNA for the CDR3 is TGTGCCAGCAGCTTCGGACAGGTCACGAGGGGGGAGCAGTACTTC. The variable domain in full, with the rest retrieved from reference TRBV7-8 and TRBJ2-7, is GAGVSQSPRYKVAKRGQDVALRCDPISGHVSLFWYQQALGQGPEFLTYFQNEAQLDKSGLPSDRFFAERPEGSVSTLKIQRTQQEDSAVYLCASSFGQVTRGEQYFGPGTRLTVT.

This rearrangement joins TRBV7-9 to TRBJ1-2; perhaps TRBD1 as D (5 bases). Germline loops: CDR1 SEHNR, CDR2 FQNEAQ (reference sequence). CDR3 size: 16 residues. Trimming shortened V by 1 base and J by 4 bases, and 16 bases separated the two germline ends. CDR3 bases: TGTGCCAGCAGCTTAGAGGGGTTCATCGGGTCCTATGGCTACACCTTC. Translating it yields CASSLEGFIGSYGYTF.

The chain employs TRBV4-1 and TRBJ2-5; D perhaps matches TRBD2 (6 bases). Trimming took off 4 bases at V and 4 bases at J, with 16 bases between the two ends. Germline V CDR1 and CDR2: MGHRA, YSYEKL. CDR3 length: 15 residues. CDR3 amino acids: CASSRRGMGGETQYF. DNA for the CDR3: TGCGCCAGCAGCCGGAGGGGCATGGGGGGAGAGACCCAGTACTTC.